One and the same sample provided the 24 T cell receptor beta chains below, sequenced in a study of blood T cell repertoires in COVID-19. Here immunoSEQ multiplex PCR was the method, and the copy in TCRdb shows in-frame clones only, minus some. Of about 52,000 clones in the sample, more than 75% are singletons; the top ten hold around 13%. Sequenced sample: peripheral blood. The receptors shown here come from a man in his 70s with acute or convalescent COVID-19.

This rearrangement joins TRBV24-1 to TRBJ2-5, with D possibly matching TRBD2 (6 bases). Germline lookup yields CDR1 KGHDR and CDR2 SFDVKD. Trimming took off 5 bases at V and 5 bases at J, with 11 bases between the two ends. The CDR3 loop spans 13 amino acids. The chain's CDR3 is CATSAAGWETQYF. CDR3 in DNA: TGTGCCACCAGTGCCGCGGGATGGGAGACCCAGTACTTC.

The chain links TRBV4-3 to TRBJ1-3; a possible D gene is TRBD1 (6 bases). Germline V CDR1 and CDR2: LGHNA, YSLEER. Trimming stripped 1 base from V and 13 bases from J, with 14 bases between. CDR3 length equals 13 residues. CDR3 loop: CASSQVWEQGIYF. The CDR3 nucleotides read TGCGCCAGCAGCCAAGTGTGGGAGCAGGGGATATATTTT.

V gene TRBV6-2 or TRBV6-3 combines with J gene TRBJ2-5, with TRBD2 matching over 8 bases. CDR1 is MNHEY, CDR2 SVGEGT, per germline. The CDR3 sequence is 16 residues long. Trimming took 0 bases from V and 4 from J; bases not matched to a gene: 7. This CDR3 is CASSYSRQAGGETQYF. CDR3 nucleotides: TGTGCCAGCAGTTACTCGCGTCAGGCGGGAGGAGAGACCCAGTACTTC.

The chain employs TRBV5-5 and TRBJ1-4; no clear D. Germline V gives CDR1 SGHKS, CDR2 YYEKEE (reference sequence). The CDR3 is 14 residues long. V was pared by 1 base and J by 3 bases, with 7 bases between. CDR3 sequence: CASSLRTANEKLFF. The CDR3 region has the DNA TGTGCCAGCAGCTTGCGTACGGCTAATGAAAAACTGTTTTTT.

This clone was detected once. The chain recombines TRBV14 with TRBJ2-5; TRBD1 matches 7 bases. The CDR3 covers 14 residues. V trimming: 2 bases; J trimming: 2 bases; junction bases outside the gene matches: 2. Germline V gene sequence: CDR1 SGHDN, CDR2 FVKESK. The CDR3 protein is CASSQWTGQETQYF. In DNA form, the CDR3 reads TGTGCCAGCAGCCAATGGACAGGACAAGAGACCCAGTACTTC.

A few counts support this clone. The chain is built from TRBV6-4 and TRBJ1-1; D possibly corresponds to TRBD1 (5 bases). Germline loops: CDR1 MRHNA, CDR2 SNTAGT. There are 13 residues in the CDR3. The V and J ends lost 8 bases and 0 bases respectively, with 10 bases between them. The CDR3 is CASGQTMNTEAFF. CDR3 DNA: TGTGCCAGCGGACAAACGATGAACACTGAAGCTTTCTTT.

There are a few counts of this clone. This rearrangement joins TRBV13 to TRBJ1-3; D gene unclear. CDR1 is PRHDT, CDR2 FYEKMQ, per germline (reference sequence). The CDR3 is 15 amino acids. V was pared by 5 bases and J by 0 bases, with 11 bases between. The CDR3 loop reads CASSALGSSGNTIYF. The CDR3 DNA reads TGTGCCAGCAGCGCGCTAGGGAGCTCTGGAAACACCATATATTTT.

A few counts support this clone. The rearrangement uses TRBV9 and TRBJ1-2; D is undetermined. This CDR3 spans 15 amino acids. V was cut by 0 bases and J by 3 bases, with 12 bases left in between. Germline values: CDR1 SGDLS, CDR2 YYNGEE. The CDR3 bases are TGTGCCAGCAGCGTAGGGGCAGCAATAGACTATGGCTACACCTTC. Protein sequence: CASSVGAAIDYGYTF.

This clone appeared a few times. The chain recombines TRBV2 with TRBJ2-2; 7 nucleotides agree with TRBD2. Germline trimming cut 6 bases from V and 3 bases from J; bases unmatched to any gene: 13. There are 17 residues in the CDR3. Germline CDR1 and CDR2: SNHLY and FYNNEI. CDR3 nucleotide sequence: TGTGCCAGCAGCCCCCTGATGAGGACTAGAGACACCGGGGAGCTGTTTTTT. Translation gives CASSPLMRTRDTGELFF. Based on the CDR3 plus reference TRBV2 and TRBJ2-2, the full variable domain is EPEVTQTPSHQVTQMGQEVILRCVPISNHLYFYWYRQILGQKVEFLVSFYNNEISEKSEIFDDQFSVERPDGSNFTLKIRSTKLEDSAMYFCASSPLMRTRDTGELFFGEGSRLTVL.

The chain is built from TRBV9 and TRBJ2-3; TRBD2 might be the D (6 bases). The CDR3 consists of 14 residues. Looked up from germline, CDR1 is SGDLS and CDR2 is YYNGEE. Trimming shortened V by 0 bases and J by 5 bases, and 10 bases separated the two germline ends. CDR3 amino acids: CASSVAGGGDTQYF. In DNA form, the CDR3 reads TGTGCCAGCAGCGTAGCCGGGGGAGGAGATACGCAGTATTTT. The whole variable domain, remainder taken from reference TRBV9 and TRBJ2-3, is DSGVTQTPKHLITATGQRVTLRCSPRSGDLSVYWYQQSLDQGLQFLIQYYNGEERAKGNILERFSAQQFPDLHSELNLSSLELGDSALYFCASSVAGGGDTQYFGPGTRLTVL.

This clone has just one count. In DNA form, the CDR3 reads TGTGCCAGCAGTTACACCGATCCGGGGGACACTGAAGCTTTCTTT. It is translated as CASSYTDPGDTEAFF. The rearrangement links TRBV6-5 to TRBJ1-1, with TRBD1 as a possible D gene (5 bases). Germline values: CDR1 MNHEY, CDR2 SVGAGI. V was pared by 2 bases and J by 3 bases, with 13 bases between. The CDR3 loop spans 15 amino acids.

The rearrangement uses TRBV25-1 and TRBJ2-7; TRBD2 matches 9 bases. This CDR3 is 15 amino acids long. Germline V gene sequence: CDR1 MGHDK, CDR2 SYGVNS. V lost 2 bases to trimming and J lost 12 bases; unmatched junction nucleotides: 14. The CDR3 DNA sequence: TGTGCCAGCAGTGAAGACTTTGTTCTAGCGGGGACCCGGTACTTC. Protein product: CASSEDFVLAGTRYF.

This clone has only a few counts. J is TRBJ2-7 and V is TRBV27; 16 bases map to TRBD2. Germline V gives CDR1 MNHEY, CDR2 SMNVEV (reference sequence). V trimming: 4 bases; J trimming: 7 bases; junction bases outside the gene matches: 10. CDR3 length equals 17 residues. CDR3 sequence reads: CASSWKSGTSGRDEQYF. CDR3 DNA: TGTGCCAGCAGTTGGAAATCCGGGACTAGCGGGAGGGATGAGCAGTACTTC.

The V and J genes are TRBV4-3 and TRBJ1-2; 9 bases are a match to TRBD1. This CDR3 region has 14 residues. Per germline, CDR1 LGHNA and CDR2 YSLEER. V gave up 5 bases and J gave up 7 bases; unmatched junction bases: 8. The CDR3 region is CASSRGTGPVGYTF. CDR3 DNA: TGCGCCAGCAGCAGAGGGACAGGGCCGGTTGGCTACACCTTC.

This chain joins TRBV5-1 and TRBJ1-2; TRBD1 matches 7 bases. This CDR3 comprises 14 residues. Germline values: CDR1 SGHRS, CDR2 YFSETQ. V gave up 4 bases and J gave up 0 bases; unmatched junction bases: 3. CDR3 sequence: CASSPGQSNYGYTF. Here the CDR3 DNA reads TGCGCCAGCAGCCCGGGACAGTCTAACTATGGCTACACCTTC.

J is TRBJ1-2 and V is TRBV5-1, with TRBD1 matching 7 bases. The trim removed 6 bases at V and 2 bases at J, leaving 7 bases unmatched. The CDR3 consists of 14 residues. CDR1 is SGHRS, CDR2 YFSETQ, per germline. CDR3 sequence (DNA): TGCGCCAGCAAACAGGGGCCTGTCAACTATGGCTACACCTTC. This gives the protein CASKQGPVNYGYTF.

The chain is built from TRBV18 and TRBJ2-1; the match to TRBD2 covers 8 bases. The CDR3 is 13 amino acids. Trimming took 5 bases from V and 5 from J; bases not matched to a gene: 2. Germline CDR1 KGHSH, CDR2 LQKENI. The CDR3 DNA is TGTGCCAGCTCATCGACTAGCGACAATGAGCAGTTCTTC. Translating it yields CASSSTSDNEQFF. The full variable domain, with the rest looked up from reference TRBV18 and TRBJ2-1, is NAGVMQNPRHLVRRRGQEARLRCSPMKGHSHVYWYRQLPEEGLKFMVYLQKENIIDESGMPKERFSAEFPKEGPSILRIQQVVRGDSAAYFCASSSTSDNEQFFGPGTRLTVL.

The genes are TRBV11-3 and TRBJ2-4, with a tentative D call TRBD1 (6 bases). The CDR3 length is 14 residues. The germline V and J ends were trimmed by 2 bases and 9 bases, with 14 bases remaining between them. Germline CDR1 is SGHNT and CDR2 is YENEEA. CDR3 residues: CASSLYGTTGIQYF. The CDR3 nucleotides read TGTGCCAGCAGCTTATATGGGACAACGGGCATTCAGTACTTC.

The chain couples TRBV6-2 or TRBV6-3 to TRBJ1-2; D is uncertain. Germline V CDR1 and CDR2: MNHEY, SVGEGT. Trimming pared 2 bases from V and 8 bases from J, leaving 9 bases between. The CDR3 has 12 residues. Here the CDR3 reads CASSYATRGYTF. For the CDR3, the DNA is TGTGCCAGCAGTTACGCCACGAGGGGCTACACCTTC.

The chain combines TRBV29-1 with TRBJ2-2; tentative D call: TRBD2 (6 bases). CDR1 and CDR2 (germline): SQVTM, ANQGSEA. The V gene lost 8 bases and the J gene lost 0 bases, with 16 bases spanning the gap. This CDR3 region has 15 residues. The CDR3 nucleotides read TGCAGCTTCCGGAGGGGTGACACGAACACCGGGGAGCTGTTTTTT. Protein sequence: CSFRRGDTNTGELFF.

Here the CDR3 reads CASTLASGRLRSSYEQYF. The DNA for the CDR3 is TGTGCCAGCACCCTCGCTAGCGGGAGGCTTAGGAGCTCCTACGAGCAGTACTTC. The V call is TRBV28, the J call TRBJ2-7; 11 bases are shared with TRBD2. CDR1 and CDR2 (germline): MDHEN, SYDVKM. The CDR3 runs 18 residues. V shed 7 bases and J 0 bases; nucleotides not matched to a gene: 14.

This chain joins TRBV7-2 and TRBJ2-1; D is perhaps TRBD2 (6 bases). The CDR3 has 17 amino acids. V lost 4 bases and J 6 bases, leaving 22 bases between the germline ends. In germline, CDR1 is SGHTA, CDR2 FQGNSA. CDR3 coding DNA: TGTGCCAGCAGCTCCCATGGGACTTCCCGTACAATCAATGAGCAGTTCTTC. Residues: CASSSHGTSRTINEQFF.

This chain uses TRBV5-1 with TRBJ1-1; no definite D call. Germline CDR1 SGHRS, CDR2 YFSETQ. The CDR3 totals 13 residues. The V end was cut by 3 bases, the J end by 4 bases, with 10 bases between. CDR3 DNA: TGCGCCAGCAGCTCAGCCCGCGGCACTGAAGCTTTCTTT. Encoded protein: CASSSARGTEAFF.

The DNA of the CDR3 is TGTGCCAGTAGTATCGGTGGTGGCTCCTACGAGCAGTACTTC. The encoded protein is CASSIGGGSYEQYF. V is TRBV19 and J is TRBJ2-7; no reliable D call. The V end was cut by 3 bases, the J end by 0 bases, with 9 bases between. From germline, CDR1 is LNHDA and CDR2 SQIVND (reference sequence). CDR3 length: 14 residues.